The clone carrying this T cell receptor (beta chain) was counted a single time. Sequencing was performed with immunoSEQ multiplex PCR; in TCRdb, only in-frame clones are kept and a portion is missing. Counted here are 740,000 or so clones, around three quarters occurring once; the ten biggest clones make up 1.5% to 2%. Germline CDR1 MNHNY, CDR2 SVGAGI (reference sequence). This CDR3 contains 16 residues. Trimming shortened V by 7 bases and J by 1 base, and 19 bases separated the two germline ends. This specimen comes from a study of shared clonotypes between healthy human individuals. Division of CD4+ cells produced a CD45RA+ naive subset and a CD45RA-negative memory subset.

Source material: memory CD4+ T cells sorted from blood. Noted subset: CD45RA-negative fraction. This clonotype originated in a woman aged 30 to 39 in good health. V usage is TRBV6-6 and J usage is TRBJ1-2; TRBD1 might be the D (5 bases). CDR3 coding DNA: TGTGCCAGCACCGAGACGTCAGGGACTCATAACTATGGCTACACCTTC. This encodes CASTETSGTHNYGYTF.